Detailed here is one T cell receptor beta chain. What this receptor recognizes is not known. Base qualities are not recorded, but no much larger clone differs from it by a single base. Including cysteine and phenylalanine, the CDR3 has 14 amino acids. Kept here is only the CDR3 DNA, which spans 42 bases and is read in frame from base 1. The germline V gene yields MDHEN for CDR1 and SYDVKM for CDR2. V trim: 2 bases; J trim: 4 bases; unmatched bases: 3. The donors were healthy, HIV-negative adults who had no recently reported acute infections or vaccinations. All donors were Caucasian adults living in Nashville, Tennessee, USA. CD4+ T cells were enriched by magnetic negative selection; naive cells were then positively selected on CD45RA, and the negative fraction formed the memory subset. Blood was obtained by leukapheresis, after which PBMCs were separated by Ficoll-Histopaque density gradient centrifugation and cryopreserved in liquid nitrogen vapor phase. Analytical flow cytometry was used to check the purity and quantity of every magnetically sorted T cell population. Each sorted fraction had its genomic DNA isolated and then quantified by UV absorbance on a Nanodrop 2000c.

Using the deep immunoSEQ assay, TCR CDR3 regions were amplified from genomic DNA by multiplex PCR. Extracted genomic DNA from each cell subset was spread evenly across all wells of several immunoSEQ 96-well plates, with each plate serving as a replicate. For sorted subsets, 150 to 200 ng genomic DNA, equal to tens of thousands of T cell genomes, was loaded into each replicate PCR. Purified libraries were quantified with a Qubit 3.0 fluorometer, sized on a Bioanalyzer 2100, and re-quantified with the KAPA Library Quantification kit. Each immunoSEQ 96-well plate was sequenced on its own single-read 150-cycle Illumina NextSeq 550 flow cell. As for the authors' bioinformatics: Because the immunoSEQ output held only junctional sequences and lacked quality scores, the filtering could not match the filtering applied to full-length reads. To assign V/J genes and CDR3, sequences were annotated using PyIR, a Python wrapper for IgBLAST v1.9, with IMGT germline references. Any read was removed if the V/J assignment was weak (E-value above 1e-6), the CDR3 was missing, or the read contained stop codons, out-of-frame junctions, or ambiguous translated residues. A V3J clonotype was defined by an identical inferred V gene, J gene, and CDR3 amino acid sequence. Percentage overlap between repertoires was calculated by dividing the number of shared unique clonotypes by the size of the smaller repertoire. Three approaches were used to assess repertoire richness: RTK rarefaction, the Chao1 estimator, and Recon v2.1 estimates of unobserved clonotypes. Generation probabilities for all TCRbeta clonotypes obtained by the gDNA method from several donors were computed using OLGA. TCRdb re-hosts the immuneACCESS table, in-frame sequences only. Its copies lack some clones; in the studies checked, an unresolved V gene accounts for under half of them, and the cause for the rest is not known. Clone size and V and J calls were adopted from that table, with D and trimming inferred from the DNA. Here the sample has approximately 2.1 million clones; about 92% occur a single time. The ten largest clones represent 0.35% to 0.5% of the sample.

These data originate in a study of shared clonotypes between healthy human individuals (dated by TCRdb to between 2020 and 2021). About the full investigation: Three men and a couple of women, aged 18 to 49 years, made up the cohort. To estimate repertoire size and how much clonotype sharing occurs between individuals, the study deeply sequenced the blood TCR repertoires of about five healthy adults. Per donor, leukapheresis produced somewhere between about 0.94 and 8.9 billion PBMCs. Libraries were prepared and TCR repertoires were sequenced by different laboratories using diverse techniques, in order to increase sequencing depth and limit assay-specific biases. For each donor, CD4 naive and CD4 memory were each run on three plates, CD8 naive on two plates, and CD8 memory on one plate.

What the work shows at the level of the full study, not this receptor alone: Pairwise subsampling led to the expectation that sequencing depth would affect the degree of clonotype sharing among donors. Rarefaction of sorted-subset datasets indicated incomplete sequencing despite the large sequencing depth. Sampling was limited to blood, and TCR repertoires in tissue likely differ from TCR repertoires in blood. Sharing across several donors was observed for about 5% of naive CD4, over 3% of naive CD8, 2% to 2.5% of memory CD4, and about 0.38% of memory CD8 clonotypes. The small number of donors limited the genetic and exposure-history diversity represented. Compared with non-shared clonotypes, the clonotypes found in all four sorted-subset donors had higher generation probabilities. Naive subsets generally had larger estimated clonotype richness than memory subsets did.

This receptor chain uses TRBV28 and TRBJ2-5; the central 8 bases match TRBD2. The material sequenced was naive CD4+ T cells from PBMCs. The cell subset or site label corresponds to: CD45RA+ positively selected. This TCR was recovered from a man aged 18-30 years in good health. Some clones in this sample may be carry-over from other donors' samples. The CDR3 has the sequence CASSLAGGSETQYF. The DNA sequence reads TGTGCCAGCAGTTTAGCGGGAGGATCAGAGACCCAGTACTTC.